The rows below give T cell receptor beta chains drawn from one sample of a study of control samples from healthy donors and cancer patients. This table comes from immunoSEQ multiplex PCR, and its TCRdb copy is limited to in-frame clones, with some not included. Of under 95,000 clones in the sample, about 89% were seen once. The sequenced sample consisted of blood. The source of these receptors is a woman in her twenties or thirties in good health. Both conserved end residues are part of each CDR3. D genes are given only for firm matches. A clone size is listed for some rows: how often the clone was seen (once, few, many), or a class if it is expanded.

J | size | D | V | CDR3 | DNA
TRBJ1-1 | NA | NA | TRBV19 | CASSILADSDTEAFF | NA
TRBJ1-5 | NA | NA | TRBV19 | CASSIRVRGNQPQHF | TGTGCCAGTAGTATCAGGGTTCGCGGCAATCAGCCCCAGCATTTT
TRBJ2-3 | NA | NA | TRBV10-1 | CASSGGLGDTQYF | TGCGCCAGTTCAGGCGGATTGGGAGATACGCAGTATTTT
TRBJ2-7 | few | NA | TRBV28 | CASSPLVDLTYEQYF | TGTGCCAGCAGTCCCCTCGTGGACCTAACCTACGAGCAGTACTTC
TRBJ1-1 | NA | TRBD1 | TRBV6-1 | CASSEMGQGITEAFF | TGTGCCAGCAGTGAAATGGGACAGGGTATCACTGAAGCTTTCTTT
TRBJ1-1 | once | NA | TRBV27 | CASSPTGAWGEAFF | TGTGCCAGCAGTCCAACCGGGGCCTGGGGTGAAGCTTTCTTT
TRBJ1-4 | NA | NA | TRBV18 | CASSPPPTRGEKLFF | TGTGCCAGCTCACCACCCCCCACCCGGGGTGAAAAACTGTTTTTT
TRBJ1-2 | once | NA | TRBV4-2 | CASSQDLPVGGYTF | TGTGCCAGCAGCCAAGATCTCCCGGTTGGGGGCTACACCTTC
TRBJ2-1 | NA | NA | TRBV7-2 | CASRGFGGGGGRSYNEQFF | TGTGCCAGCCGTGGTTTTGGGGGCGGGGGAGGAAGGTCCTACAATGAGCAGTTCTTC
TRBJ2-5 | NA | NA | TRBV6-1 | CASSDQSRWETQYF | TGTGCCAGCAGTGACCAGTCGAGGTGGGAGACCCAGTACTTC
TRBJ1-5 | NA | NA | TRBV9 | CASSVGTTGNQPQHF | TGTGCCAGCAGCGTCGGGACAACGGGGAATCAGCCCCAGCATTTT
TRBJ1-4 | NA | NA | TRBV6-5 | CVSRPPRGGRGKLFF | TGTGTCAGCAGACCACCCCGGGGGGGACGCGGAAAACTGTTTTTT
TRBJ2-1 | NA | TRBD2 | TRBV24-1 | CATSDSGRSRDNEQFF | TGTGCCACCAGTGACAGCGGGAGATCGAGAGACAATGAGCAGTTCTTC
TRBJ1-4 | NA | TRBD1 | TRBV28 | CASSLLQGAREKLFF | TGTGCCAGCAGTTTATTACAGGGGGCGCGTGAAAAACTGTTTTTT